A selection of T cell receptor beta chains follows, all from one sample in a study of control samples from healthy donors and cancer patients. Some clones are missing from TCRdb's copy, which holds only in-frame ones; the method was immunoSEQ multiplex PCR. The sample holds 45,000 to 60,000 clones, 75% to 90% seen once. The sequenced sample was PBMCs. These receptors were collected from a man in his sixties with head and neck cancer. The CDR3 runs from the conserved cysteine through the conserved F or W. The order of the fields is CDR3 protein, CDR3 DNA, D gene, clone size, V gene, J gene, CDR3 length. The D gene is left open where the match is weak. The size of a clone is reported for some rows only, either as once, few or many, or as a class for expanded clones.

cdr3_aa: CAIRPGQGAYEQYF
cdr3_nt: TGTGCCATCCGGCCGGGACAGGGGGCCTACGAGCAGTACTTC
d_call: TRBD1
clone_size: NA
v_call: TRBV6-5
j_call: TRBJ2-7
cdr3_length: 14

cdr3_aa: CASSSLGYEQYF
cdr3_nt: TGTGCCAGCAGCTCGTTGGGCTACGAGCAGTACTTC
d_call: NA
clone_size: NA
v_call: TRBV11-1
j_call: TRBJ2-7
cdr3_length: 12

cdr3_aa: CASSQDGRGWRGYTF
cdr3_nt: TGCGCCAGCAGCCAAGATGGGCGGGGGTGGCGTGGCTACACCTTC
d_call: NA
clone_size: NA
v_call: TRBV4-1
j_call: TRBJ1-2
cdr3_length: 15

cdr3_aa: CAINTAGSSYEQYF
cdr3_nt: TGTGCCATCAATACAGCGGGAAGCTCCTACGAGCAGTACTTC
d_call: TRBD2
clone_size: NA
v_call: TRBV10-3
j_call: TRBJ2-7
cdr3_length: 14

cdr3_aa: CACEGGFGSGEKLFF
cdr3_nt: TGTGCCTGTGAAGGGGGCTTTGGTTCGGGTGAAAAACTGTTTTTT
d_call: TRBD1
clone_size: NA
v_call: TRBV30
j_call: TRBJ1-4
cdr3_length: 15

cdr3_aa: CASSQEDSVGIYEQYF
cdr3_nt: TGTGCCAGCAGCCAAGAGGACAGTGTAGGAATCTACGAGCAGTACTTC
d_call: NA
clone_size: NA
v_call: TRBV4-2
j_call: TRBJ2-7
cdr3_length: 16

cdr3_aa: CASSRLGGNTGELFF
cdr3_nt: TGTGCCAGCAGTCGCCTAGGGGGTAACACCGGGGAGCTGTTTTTT
d_call: NA
clone_size: NA
v_call: TRBV28
j_call: TRBJ2-2
cdr3_length: 15

cdr3_aa: CAISGDSQETQYF
cdr3_nt: TGTGCCATCAGTGGTGACAGTCAAGAGACCCAGTACTTC
d_call: NA
clone_size: NA
v_call: TRBV10-3
j_call: TRBJ2-5
cdr3_length: 13

cdr3_aa: CASSSRTSGGAGLADTQYF
cdr3_nt: TGTGCCAGCAGCTCCCGGACTAGCGGGGGGGCCGGGTTGGCAGATACGCAGTATTTT
d_call: TRBD2
clone_size: NA
v_call: TRBV7-2
j_call: TRBJ2-3
cdr3_length: 19

cdr3_aa: CASSSGAGKFNGYTF
cdr3_nt: TGCGCCAGCAGCTCCGGGGCAGGGAAGTTTAATGGCTACACCTTC
d_call: NA
clone_size: NA
v_call: TRBV5-1
j_call: TRBJ1-2
cdr3_length: 15

cdr3_aa: CASRTPLAGGPETQYF
cdr3_nt: TGTGCCAGCAGGACCCCTCTAGCGGGAGGGCCCGAGACCCAGTACTTC
d_call: TRBD2
clone_size: NA
v_call: TRBV2
j_call: TRBJ2-5
cdr3_length: 16

cdr3_aa: CASSIDPRRNYGYTF
cdr3_nt: TGTGCCAGTAGTATAGATCCGCGGAGGAACTATGGCTACACCTTC
d_call: NA
clone_size: NA
v_call: TRBV19
j_call: TRBJ1-2
cdr3_length: 15

cdr3_aa: CASSQEGRGQNYGYTF
cdr3_nt: TGTGCCAGCAGCCAAGAAGGTAGGGGGCAAAACTATGGCTACACCTTC
d_call: TRBD1
clone_size: few
v_call: TRBV4-2
j_call: TRBJ1-2
cdr3_length: 16

cdr3_aa: CATSVTGGIADTQYF
cdr3_nt: TGTGCCACCAGCGTGACAGGGGGTATCGCAGATACGCAGTATTTT
d_call: TRBD1
clone_size: NA
v_call: TRBV24-1
j_call: TRBJ2-3
cdr3_length: 15

cdr3_aa: CATSAGGTEAFF
cdr3_nt: TGTGCCACCAGCGCGGGGGGGACTGAAGCTTTCTTT
d_call: NA
clone_size: once
v_call: TRBV15
j_call: TRBJ1-1
cdr3_length: 12

cdr3_aa: CASSEGLTRQQYF
cdr3_nt: TGCGCCAGCAGTGAGGGATTGACCAGGCAGCAGTACTTC
d_call: NA
clone_size: NA
v_call: TRBV10-1
j_call: TRBJ2-7
cdr3_length: 13

cdr3_aa: CASSLRQGDSPLHF
cdr3_nt: TGTGCCAGCAGTTTACGACAGGGAGATTCACCCCTCCACTTT
d_call: TRBD1
clone_size: NA
v_call: TRBV28
j_call: TRBJ1-6
cdr3_length: 14

cdr3_aa: CASSFSNSNQPQHF
cdr3_nt: TGTGCCAGCAGCTTCAGTAATAGCAATCAGCCCCAGCATTTT
d_call: NA
clone_size: once
v_call: TRBV7-9
j_call: TRBJ1-5
cdr3_length: 14

cdr3_aa: CASSRPSQGFQKEQYF
cdr3_nt: TGTGCCAGCAGTCGCCCTTCACAGGGATTTCAGAAAGAGCAGTACTTC
d_call: NA
clone_size: once
v_call: TRBV6-2/TRBV6-3
j_call: TRBJ2-7
cdr3_length: 16

cdr3_aa: CASSFGTNTEAFF
cdr3_nt: TGTGCCAGCAGCTTTGGGACGAACACTGAAGCTTTCTTT
d_call: NA
clone_size: NA
v_call: TRBV7-8
j_call: TRBJ1-1
cdr3_length: 13

cdr3_aa: CASSLASGTDQPQHF
cdr3_nt: TGTGCCAGCAGCTTAGCGTCGGGGACAGATCAGCCCCAGCATTTT
d_call: TRBD1
clone_size: NA
v_call: TRBV7-9
j_call: TRBJ1-5
cdr3_length: 15